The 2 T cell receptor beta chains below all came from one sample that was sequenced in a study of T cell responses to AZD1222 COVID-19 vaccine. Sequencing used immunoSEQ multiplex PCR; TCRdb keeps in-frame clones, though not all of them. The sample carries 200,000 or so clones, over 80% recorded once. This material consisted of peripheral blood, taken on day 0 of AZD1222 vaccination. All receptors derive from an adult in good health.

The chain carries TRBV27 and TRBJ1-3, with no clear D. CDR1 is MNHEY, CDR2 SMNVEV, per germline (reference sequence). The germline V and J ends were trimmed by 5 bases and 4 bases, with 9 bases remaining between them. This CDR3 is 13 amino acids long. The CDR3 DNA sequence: TGTGCCAGCAGTCTCACCCTCGGAAACACCATATATTTT. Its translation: CASSLTLGNTIYF.

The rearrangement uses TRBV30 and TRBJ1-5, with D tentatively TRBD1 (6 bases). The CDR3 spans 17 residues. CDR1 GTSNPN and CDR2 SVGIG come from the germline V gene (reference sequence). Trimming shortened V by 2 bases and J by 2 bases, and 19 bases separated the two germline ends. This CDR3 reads CAWSPRGGNGRNQPQHF. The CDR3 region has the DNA TGTGCCTGGAGTCCAAGGGGGGGTAATGGTCGCAATCAGCCCCAGCATTTT.